By sample share, the clone carrying this TCR beta chain is medium-sized. The antigen is unknown. The time point denotes: sample taken at primary tumor resection. The source of the sample is a study of spatial heterogeneity in lung cancer. Study-level results: Expanded intratumoral alpha and beta TCR counts tracked tumor mutation counts.

This CDR3 has 15 amino acids. Germline V gives CDR1 SNHLY, CDR2 FYNNEI. V lost 3 bases and J lost 6, with 18 bases in between. TCRdb processed the 5' RACE reads anew with MiXCR; each CDR3 protein has one entry. The sample holds about 6,000 distinct CDR3 sequences; 14% are singletons and the top ten take roughly 12%. The sample consisted of lung tumor tissue, taken at surgery. This chain uses TRBV2 with TRBJ2-7; a possible D gene is TRBD1 (5 bases). The TCR sequence derives from a male donor with early-stage non-small cell lung cancer. Here the CDR3 reads CASSEQGLSMGEQYF. As DNA, the CDR3 is TGTGCCAGCAGTGAGCAGGGCTTATCTATGGGCGAGCAGTACTTC.